This T cell receptor (beta chain) originates from a study of molecular identifiers for immune sequencing clone quantification. The table lists this clonotype with many counts. Its antigen is unknown. Study findings and constraints: Underestimated sizes of highly expanded clones could result from identical TCR molecules that share a barcode. Clones with over 20 RNA copies captured over 98% of effector molecules but under 1% of naive ones.

CDR1 and CDR2 from the germline V gene are SGHDT and YYEEEE. V was shortened by 5 bases and J by 7 bases, with 10 bases between the two germline ends. The CDR3 has 12 amino acids. TCRdb itself ran the PCR reads through MiXCR, one entry per CDR3 protein. The sample holds roughly 86,000 distinct CDR3 sequences, 15% to 20% seen once. This chain uses TRBV5-6 with TRBJ2-1, with unresolved D. The sequencing sample was made of naive CD8+ T cells from blood, with Jurkat cell RNA spiked in. Subset indicated: FACS-sorted CD8+CD4-CCR7+CD45RA+ naive T cells. The clonotype originates from a human donor in good health. Some libraries in this study had Jurkat cell RNA spiked in. The CDR3 DNA reads as TGTGCCAGCAGTTACGACGGGAATGAGCAGTTCTTC. This sequence encodes CASSYDGNEQFF.